The rows below give T cell receptor beta chains drawn from one sample of a study of HIV-infected patients and healthy controls. Each CDR3 protein is one row after TCRdb ran MiXCR on the 5' RACE reads. The table has about 67,000 distinct CDR3 sequences, approximately 15% seen once. Source material: CD4+ T cells from blood. The source of these receptors is a human donor in good health. Both conserved end residues are part of each CDR3. The order of the fields is clone size, J gene, D gene, V gene, CDR3 protein, CDR3 DNA. A D gene is named only where the DNA matches it firmly. Where a row states a size, it is once, few, many or the class of an expanded clone; other rows omit it.

clone_size: many; j_call: TRBJ1-1; d_call: .; v_call: TRBV6-2/TRBV6-3; cdr3_aa: CASSFPLSGGMNTEAFF; cdr3_nt: TGTGCCAGCAGTTTCCCCCTTTCCGGGGGGATGAACACTGAAGCTTTCTTT
clone_size: .; j_call: TRBJ2-2; d_call: TRBD1; v_call: TRBV18; cdr3_aa: CASHTGVNTGELFF; cdr3_nt: TGTGCCAGCCATACAGGGGTTAACACCGGGGAGCTGTTTTTT
clone_size: few; j_call: TRBJ2-7; d_call: TRBD1; v_call: TRBV20-1; cdr3_aa: CSAQPGQGRYEQYF; cdr3_nt: TGCAGTGCTCAACCAGGACAGGGGCGGTACGAGCAGTACTTC
clone_size: many; j_call: TRBJ2-1; d_call: TRBD1; v_call: TRBV7-2; cdr3_aa: CASSLGIGGLAYNEQFF; cdr3_nt: TGTGCCAGCAGCTTAGGTATAGGGGGCCTAGCCTACAATGAGCAGTTCTTC
clone_size: .; j_call: TRBJ1-2; d_call: .; v_call: TRBV27; cdr3_aa: CASSPSVAGRPYGYTF; cdr3_nt: TGTGCCAGCAGTCCCTCCGTGGCCGGTCGGCCCTATGGCTACACCTTC
clone_size: .; j_call: TRBJ2-1; d_call: .; v_call: TRBV29-1; cdr3_aa: CSVGQWEGEQFF; cdr3_nt: TGCAGCGTCGGACAGTGGGAGGGTGAGCAGTTCTTC
clone_size: many; j_call: TRBJ2-2; d_call: .; v_call: TRBV7-9; cdr3_aa: CASSPYTGELFF; cdr3_nt: TGTGCCAGCAGCCCCTACACCGGGGAGCTGTTTTTT
clone_size: .; j_call: TRBJ2-4; d_call: .; v_call: TRBV19; cdr3_aa: CASSIRDEAKNIQYF; cdr3_nt: TGTGCCAGTAGTATCAGGGATGAAGCCAAAAACATTCAGTACTTC
clone_size: .; j_call: TRBJ2-5; d_call: .; v_call: TRBV20-1; cdr3_aa: CSARPVGPQETQYF; cdr3_nt: TGCAGTGCCCGACCCGTCGGACCCCAAGAGACCCAGTACTTC
clone_size: few; j_call: TRBJ2-2; d_call: .; v_call: TRBV20-1; cdr3_aa: CSARSSGNTGELFF; cdr3_nt: TGCAGTGCTAGATCCAGCGGGAACACCGGGGAGCTGTTTTTT
clone_size: many; j_call: TRBJ2-3; d_call: .; v_call: TRBV20-1; cdr3_aa: CSARWGVDTQYF; cdr3_nt: TGCAGTGCTAGGTGGGGGGTCGATACGCAGTATTTT
clone_size: few; j_call: TRBJ1-5; d_call: .; v_call: TRBV28; cdr3_aa: CASGGGPGQPQHF; cdr3_nt: TGTGCCAGCGGGGGGGGGCCTGGTCAGCCCCAGCATTTT
clone_size: few; j_call: TRBJ2-2; d_call: .; v_call: TRBV4-3; cdr3_aa: CASSPGRAGELFF; cdr3_nt: TGCGCCAGCAGCCCAGGGAGAGCCGGGGAGCTGTTTTTT
clone_size: few; j_call: TRBJ1-2; d_call: .; v_call: TRBV5-8; cdr3_aa: CASSFRVSSGYGYTF; cdr3_nt: TGTGCCAGCAGCTTCAGGGTTTCTTCGGGCTATGGCTACACCTTC
clone_size: .; j_call: TRBJ2-7; d_call: TRBD1; v_call: TRBV29-1; cdr3_aa: CSVSNRGLHEQYF; cdr3_nt: TGCAGCGTTTCAAACAGGGGGCTGCACGAGCAGTACTTC
clone_size: .; j_call: TRBJ1-1; d_call: .; v_call: TRBV2; cdr3_aa: CASSDGGPEAFF; cdr3_nt: TGTGCCAGCAGTGATGGGGGACCTGAAGCTTTCTTT
clone_size: few; j_call: TRBJ1-2; d_call: TRBD1; v_call: TRBV24-1; cdr3_aa: CATSDTGQGTYGYTF; cdr3_nt: TGTGCCACCAGTGATACGGGACAGGGAACCTATGGCTACACCTTC
clone_size: medium-sized; j_call: TRBJ2-7; d_call: .; v_call: TRBV7-6; cdr3_aa: CASSPQDGYEQYF; cdr3_nt: TGTGCCAGCAGCCCCCAGGACGGTTACGAGCAGTACTTC
clone_size: many; j_call: TRBJ1-4; d_call: .; v_call: TRBV18; cdr3_aa: CASSVQENEKLFF; cdr3_nt: TGTGCCAGCTCGGTCCAGGAGAATGAAAAACTGTTTTTT
clone_size: few; j_call: TRBJ2-2; d_call: TRBD1; v_call: TRBV30; cdr3_aa: CAWRGLGTGNTGELFF; cdr3_nt: TGTGCCTGGAGAGGGTTGGGGACAGGGAACACCGGGGAGCTGTTTTTT
clone_size: .; j_call: TRBJ2-7; d_call: TRBD2; v_call: TRBV6-2/TRBV6-3; cdr3_aa: CASSTGGSGSYEQYF; cdr3_nt: TGTGCCAGCAGTACCGGTGGTAGCGGGAGCTACGAGCAGTACTTC
clone_size: many; j_call: TRBJ2-1; d_call: TRBD2; v_call: TRBV28; cdr3_aa: CASSPIAGGGRGRNEQFF; cdr3_nt: TGTGCCAGCAGCCCAATAGCGGGAGGGGGACGGGGGAGGAATGAGCAGTTCTTC
clone_size: few; j_call: TRBJ2-3; d_call: TRBD2; v_call: TRBV24-1; cdr3_aa: CATSDRGGSTDTQYF; cdr3_nt: TGTGCCACCAGTGATCGGGGGGGCAGCACAGATACGCAGTATTTT
clone_size: many; j_call: TRBJ2-7; d_call: TRBD1; v_call: TRBV30; cdr3_aa: CAWSGPTGGQYF; cdr3_nt: TGTGCCTGGAGTGGCCCTACAGGGGGGCAGTACTTC
clone_size: many; j_call: TRBJ2-1; d_call: TRBD2; v_call: TRBV12-3/TRBV12-4; cdr3_aa: CASSRFSGAMSYNEQFF; cdr3_nt: TGTGCCAGCAGCCGTTTTAGCGGGGCAATGTCCTACAATGAGCAGTTCTTC
clone_size: few; j_call: TRBJ2-1; d_call: TRBD2; v_call: TRBV6-5; cdr3_aa: CASSRTSGNNEQFF; cdr3_nt: TGTGCCAGCAGCAGGACTAGCGGGAACAATGAGCAGTTCTTC